This T cell receptor beta chain originates from a study of cytomegalovirus exposure and HLA in healthy donors. In the PCR, 60 Vbeta and 13 Jbeta primers were used. This table comes from immunoSEQ multiplex PCR, and its TCRdb copy is limited to in-frame clones, with some not included. This sample yields about 250,000 clones, of which roughly two thirds are seen a single time; 2% to 2.5% belongs to the top ten. This CDR3 has 13 amino acids. Germline values: CDR1 SQVTM, CDR2 ANQGSEA. The germline V and J ends were trimmed by 5 bases and 5 bases, with 16 bases remaining between them. What was sequenced was PBMCs. The chain has TRBV29-1 and TRBJ2-7; TRBD1 might be the D (6 bases). The sequence derives from a female donor in good health and CMV-seronegative. CDR3 bases: TGCAGCGTTTCGTCAGGGGTAAACAACGAGCAGTACTTC. As protein: CSVSSGVNNEQYF.